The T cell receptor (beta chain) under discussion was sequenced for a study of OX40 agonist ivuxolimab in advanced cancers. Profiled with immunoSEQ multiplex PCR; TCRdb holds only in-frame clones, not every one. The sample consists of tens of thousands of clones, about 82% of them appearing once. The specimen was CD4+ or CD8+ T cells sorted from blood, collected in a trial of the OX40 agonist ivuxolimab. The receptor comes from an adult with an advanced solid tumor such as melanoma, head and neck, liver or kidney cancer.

CDR3 DNA: TGTGCCAGCAGCACAGGGGAGGTTGGGTATGGCTACACCTTC. This encodes CASSTGEVGYGYTF. This rearrangement joins TRBV5-5 to TRBJ1-2; 7 bases map to TRBD1. The trim removed 4 bases at V and 5 bases at J, leaving 8 bases unmatched. The germline gives CDR1 SGHKS, CDR2 YYEKEE (reference sequence). There are 14 residues in the CDR3.